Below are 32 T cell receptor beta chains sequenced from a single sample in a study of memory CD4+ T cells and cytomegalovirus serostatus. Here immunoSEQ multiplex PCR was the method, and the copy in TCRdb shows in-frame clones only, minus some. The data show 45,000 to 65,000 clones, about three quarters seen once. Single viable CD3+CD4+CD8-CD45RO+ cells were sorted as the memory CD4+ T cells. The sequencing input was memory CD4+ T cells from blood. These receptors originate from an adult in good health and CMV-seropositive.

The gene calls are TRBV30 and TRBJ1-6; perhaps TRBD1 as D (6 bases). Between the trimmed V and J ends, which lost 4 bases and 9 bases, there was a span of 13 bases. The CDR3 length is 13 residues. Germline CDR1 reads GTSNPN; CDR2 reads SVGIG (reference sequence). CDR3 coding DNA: TGTGCCTGGAATCGGGGGCCTGGTTCACCCCTCCACTTT. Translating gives CAWNRGPGSPLHF.

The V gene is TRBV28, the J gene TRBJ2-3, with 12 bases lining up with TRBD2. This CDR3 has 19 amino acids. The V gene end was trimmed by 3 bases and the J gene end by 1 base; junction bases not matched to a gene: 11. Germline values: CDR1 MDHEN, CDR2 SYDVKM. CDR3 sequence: CASSLGPSGRAGGTDTQYF. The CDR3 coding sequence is TGTGCCAGCAGTTTGGGGCCTAGCGGGAGGGCTGGGGGCACAGATACGCAGTATTTT.

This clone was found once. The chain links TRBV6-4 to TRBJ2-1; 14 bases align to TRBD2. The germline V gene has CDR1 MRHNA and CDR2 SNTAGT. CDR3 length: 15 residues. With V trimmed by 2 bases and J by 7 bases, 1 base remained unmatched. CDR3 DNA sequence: TGTGCCAGCAGTGACGGGACTAGCGGGAGAAATGAGCAGTTCTTC. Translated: CASSDGTSGRNEQFF.

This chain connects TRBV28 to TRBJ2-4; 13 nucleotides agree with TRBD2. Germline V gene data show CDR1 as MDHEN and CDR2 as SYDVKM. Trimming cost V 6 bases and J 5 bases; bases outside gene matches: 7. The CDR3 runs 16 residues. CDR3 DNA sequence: TGTGCCAGCAGCTCTGGGACTAGCGGGATCCAAAACATTCAGTACTTC. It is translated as CASSSGTSGIQNIQYF.

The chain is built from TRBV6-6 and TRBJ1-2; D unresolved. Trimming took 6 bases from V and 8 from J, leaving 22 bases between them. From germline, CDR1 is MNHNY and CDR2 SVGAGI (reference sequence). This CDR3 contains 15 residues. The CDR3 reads CASRQITTDLAGYTF. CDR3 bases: TGTGCCAGCAGGCAAATAACAACGGACCTGGCGGGCTACACCTTC.

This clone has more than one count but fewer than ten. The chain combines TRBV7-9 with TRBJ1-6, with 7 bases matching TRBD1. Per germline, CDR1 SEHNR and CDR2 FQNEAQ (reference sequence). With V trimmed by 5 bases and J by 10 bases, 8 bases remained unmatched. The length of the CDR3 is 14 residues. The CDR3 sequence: CASSPRQGTSPLHF. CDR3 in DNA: TGTGCCAGCAGCCCCCGACAGGGAACATCACCCCTCCACTTT.

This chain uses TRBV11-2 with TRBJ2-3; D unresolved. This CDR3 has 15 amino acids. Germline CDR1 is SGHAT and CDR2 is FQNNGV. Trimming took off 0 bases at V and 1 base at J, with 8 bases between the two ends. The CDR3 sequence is CASSLEAARTDTQYF. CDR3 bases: TGTGCCAGCAGCTTAGAGGCGGCCCGCACAGATACGCAGTATTTT.

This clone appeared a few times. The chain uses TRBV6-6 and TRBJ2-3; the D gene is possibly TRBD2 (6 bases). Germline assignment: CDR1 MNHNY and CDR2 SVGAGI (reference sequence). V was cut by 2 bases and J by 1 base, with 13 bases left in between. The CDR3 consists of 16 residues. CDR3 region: CASSYKAGFGTDTQYF. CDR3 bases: TGTGCCAGCAGTTACAAGGCGGGGTTTGGCACAGATACGCAGTATTTT.

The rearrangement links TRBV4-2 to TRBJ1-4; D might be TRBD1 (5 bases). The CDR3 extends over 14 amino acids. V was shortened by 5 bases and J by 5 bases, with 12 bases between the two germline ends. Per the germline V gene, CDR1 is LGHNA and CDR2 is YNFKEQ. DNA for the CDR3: TGTGCCAGCAGCTCTCGGGACGCAAATGAAAAACTGTTTTTT. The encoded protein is CASSSRDANEKLFF.

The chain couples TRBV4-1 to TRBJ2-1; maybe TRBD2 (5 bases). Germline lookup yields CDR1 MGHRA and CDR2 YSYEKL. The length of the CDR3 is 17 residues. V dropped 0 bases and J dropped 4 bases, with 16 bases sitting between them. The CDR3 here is CASSQDGAASRYNEQFF. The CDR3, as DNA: TGCGCCAGCAGCCAAGATGGAGCGGCCTCTAGGTACAATGAGCAGTTCTTC.

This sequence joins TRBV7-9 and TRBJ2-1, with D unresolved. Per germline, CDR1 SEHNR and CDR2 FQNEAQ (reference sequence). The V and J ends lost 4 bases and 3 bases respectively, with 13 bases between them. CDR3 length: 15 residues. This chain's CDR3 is CASSSPGSGYNEQFF. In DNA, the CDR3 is TGTGCCAGCAGCTCCCCCGGATCCGGCTACAATGAGCAGTTCTTC.

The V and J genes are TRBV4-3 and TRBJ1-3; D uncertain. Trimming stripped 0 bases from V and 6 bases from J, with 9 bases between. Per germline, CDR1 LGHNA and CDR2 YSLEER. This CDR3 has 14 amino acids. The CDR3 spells CASSQDLEANTIYF. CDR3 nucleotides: TGCGCCAGCAGCCAAGATTTAGAAGCAAACACCATATATTTT.

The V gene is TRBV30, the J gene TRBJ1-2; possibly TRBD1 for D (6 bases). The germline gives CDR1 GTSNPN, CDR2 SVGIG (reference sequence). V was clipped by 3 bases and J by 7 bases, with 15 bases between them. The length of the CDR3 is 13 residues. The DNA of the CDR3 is TGTGCCTGGAGGAGGGGGGAATTAGGTGGCTACACCTTC. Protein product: CAWRRGELGGYTF.

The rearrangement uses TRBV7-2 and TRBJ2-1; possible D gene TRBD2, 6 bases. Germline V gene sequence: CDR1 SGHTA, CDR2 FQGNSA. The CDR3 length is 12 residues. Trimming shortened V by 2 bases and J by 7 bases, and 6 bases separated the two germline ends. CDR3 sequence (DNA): TGTGCCAGCAGCTTACGGGGGAATGAGCAGTTCTTC. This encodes CASSLRGNEQFF. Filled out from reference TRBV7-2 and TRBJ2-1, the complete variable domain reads GAGVSQSPSNKVTEKGKDVELRCDPISGHTALYWYRQSLGQGLEFLIYFQGNSAPDKSGLPSDRFSAERTGGSVSTLTIQRTQQEDSAVYLCASSLRGNEQFFGPGTRLTVL.

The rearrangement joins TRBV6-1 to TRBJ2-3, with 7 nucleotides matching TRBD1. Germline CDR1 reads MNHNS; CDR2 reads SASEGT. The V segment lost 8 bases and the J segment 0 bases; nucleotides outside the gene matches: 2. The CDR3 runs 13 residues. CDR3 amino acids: CASGQASTDTQYF. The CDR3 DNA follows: TGTGCCAGCGGACAGGCTAGCACAGATACGCAGTATTTT.

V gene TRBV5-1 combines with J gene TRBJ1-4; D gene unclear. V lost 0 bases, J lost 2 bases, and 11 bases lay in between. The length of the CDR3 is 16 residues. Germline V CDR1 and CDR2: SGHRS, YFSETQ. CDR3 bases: TGCGCCAGCAGCTTGGTGGCATTCGGGACTAATGAAAAACTGTTTTTT. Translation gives CASSLVAFGTNEKLFF.

In DNA, the CDR3 is TGTGCCAGCCTGGACAGGGGGCCTGGAAACACCATATATTTT. As protein: CASLDRGPGNTIYF. The chain is built from TRBV28 and TRBJ1-3; 11 positions agree with TRBD1. Unmatched junction bases numbered 2, after V lost 8 bases and J lost 2 bases. Per germline, CDR1 MDHEN and CDR2 SYDVKM. The CDR3 totals 14 residues. Looking up the rest from reference TRBV28 and TRBJ1-3 gives the full variable domain: DVKVTQSSRYLVKRTGEKVFLECVQDMDHENMFWYRQDPGLGLRLIYFSYDVKMKEKGDIPEGYSVSREKKERFSLILESASTNQTSMYLCASLDRGPGNTIYFGEGSWLTVV.

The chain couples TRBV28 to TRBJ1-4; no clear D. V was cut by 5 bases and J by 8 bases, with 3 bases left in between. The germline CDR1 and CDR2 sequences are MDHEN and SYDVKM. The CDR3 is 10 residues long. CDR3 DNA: TGTGCCAGCAGTAGCGAAAAACTGTTTTTT. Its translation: CASSSEKLFF.

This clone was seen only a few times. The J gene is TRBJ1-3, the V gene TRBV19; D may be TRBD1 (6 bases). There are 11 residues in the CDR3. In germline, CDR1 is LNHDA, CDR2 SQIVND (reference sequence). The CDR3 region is CARGAGNTIYF. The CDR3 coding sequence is TGTGCAAGGGGGGCGGGAAACACCATATATTTT.

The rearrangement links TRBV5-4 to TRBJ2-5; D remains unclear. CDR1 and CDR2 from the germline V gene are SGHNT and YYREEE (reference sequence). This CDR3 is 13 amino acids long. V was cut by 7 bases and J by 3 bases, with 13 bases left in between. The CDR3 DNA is TGTGCCAGCTCGGACGGGTTGGAAGAGACCCAGTACTTC. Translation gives CASSDGLEETQYF.

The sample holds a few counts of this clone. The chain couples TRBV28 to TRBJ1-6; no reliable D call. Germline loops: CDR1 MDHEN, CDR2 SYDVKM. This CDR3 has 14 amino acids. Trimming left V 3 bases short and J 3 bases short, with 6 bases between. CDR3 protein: CASSFNDYNSPLHF. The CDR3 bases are TGTGCCAGCAGTTTTAACGACTATAATTCACCCCTCCACTTT.

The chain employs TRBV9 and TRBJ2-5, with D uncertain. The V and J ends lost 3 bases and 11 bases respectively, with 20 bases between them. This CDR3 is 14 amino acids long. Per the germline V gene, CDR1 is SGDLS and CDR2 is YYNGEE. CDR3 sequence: CASSAHSRGSSQYF. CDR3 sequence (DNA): TGTGCCAGCAGCGCACATAGTCGTGGCTCAAGTCAGTACTTC.

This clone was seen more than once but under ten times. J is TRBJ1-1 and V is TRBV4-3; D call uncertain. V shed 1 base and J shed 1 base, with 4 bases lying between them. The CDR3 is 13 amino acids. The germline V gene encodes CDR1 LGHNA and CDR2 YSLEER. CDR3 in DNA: TGCGCCAGCAGCCAAGTCTGGAACACTGAAGCTTTCTTT. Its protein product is CASSQVWNTEAFF.

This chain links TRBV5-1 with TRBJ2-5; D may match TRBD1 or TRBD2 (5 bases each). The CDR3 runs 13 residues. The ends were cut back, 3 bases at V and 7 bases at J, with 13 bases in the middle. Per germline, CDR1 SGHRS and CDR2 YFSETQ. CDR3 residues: CASSSGLTGTQYF. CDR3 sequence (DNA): TGCGCCAGCAGCTCGGGATTAACAGGGACCCAGTACTTC. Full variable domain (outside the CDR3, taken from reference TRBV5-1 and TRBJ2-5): KAGVTQTPRYLIKTRGQQVTLSCSPISGHRSVSWYQQTPGQGLQFLFEYFSETQRNKGNFPGRFSGRQFSNSRSEMNVSTLELGDSALYLCASSSGLTGTQYFGPGTRLLVL.

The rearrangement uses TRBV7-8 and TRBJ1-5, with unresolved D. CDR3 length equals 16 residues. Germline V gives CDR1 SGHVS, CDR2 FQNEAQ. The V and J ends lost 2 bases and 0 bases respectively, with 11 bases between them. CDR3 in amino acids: CASSLSATYSNQPQHF. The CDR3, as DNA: TGTGCCAGCAGCTTATCTGCGACATATAGCAATCAGCCCCAGCATTTT.

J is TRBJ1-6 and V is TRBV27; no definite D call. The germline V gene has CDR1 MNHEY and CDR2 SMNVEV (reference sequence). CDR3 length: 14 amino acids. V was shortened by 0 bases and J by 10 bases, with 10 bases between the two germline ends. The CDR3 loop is CASSLSPTGSPLHF. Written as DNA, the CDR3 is TGTGCCAGCAGTTTATCACCCACGGGATCACCCCTCCACTTT.

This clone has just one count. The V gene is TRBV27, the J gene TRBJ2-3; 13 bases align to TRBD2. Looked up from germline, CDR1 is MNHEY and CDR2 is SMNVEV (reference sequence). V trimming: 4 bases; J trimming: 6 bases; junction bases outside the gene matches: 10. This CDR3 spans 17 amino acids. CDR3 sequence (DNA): TGTGCCAGCAGTTCGGGACTAGCGGGGTCCCGAGGTGATACGCAGTATTTT. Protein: CASSSGLAGSRGDTQYF.

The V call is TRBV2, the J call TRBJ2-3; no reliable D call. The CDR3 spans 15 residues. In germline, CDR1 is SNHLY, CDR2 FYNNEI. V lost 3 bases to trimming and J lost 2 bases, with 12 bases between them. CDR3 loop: CASSDLAPNTDTQYF. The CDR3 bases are TGTGCCAGCAGTGATTTAGCCCCGAACACAGATACGCAGTATTTT.

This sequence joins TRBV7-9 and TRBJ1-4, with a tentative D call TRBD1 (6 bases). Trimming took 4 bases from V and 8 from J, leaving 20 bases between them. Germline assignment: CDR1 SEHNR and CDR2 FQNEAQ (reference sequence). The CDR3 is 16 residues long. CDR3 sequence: CASSSSTTGHQEKLFF. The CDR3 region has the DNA TGTGCCAGCAGCTCGTCTACCACAGGGCATCAGGAAAAACTGTTTTTT.

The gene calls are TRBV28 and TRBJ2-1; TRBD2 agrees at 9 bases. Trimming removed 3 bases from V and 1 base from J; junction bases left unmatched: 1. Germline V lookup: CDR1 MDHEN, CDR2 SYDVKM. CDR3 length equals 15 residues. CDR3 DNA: TGTGCCAGCAGTTTTACTAGCGGGTCCTACAATGAGCAGTTCTTC. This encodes CASSFTSGSYNEQFF. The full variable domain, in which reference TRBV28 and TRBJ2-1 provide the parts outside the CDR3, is DVKVTQSSRYLVKRTGEKVFLECVQDMDHENMFWYRQDPGLGLRLIYFSYDVKMKEKGDIPEGYSVSREKKERFSLILESASTNQTSMYLCASSFTSGSYNEQFFGPGTRLTVL.

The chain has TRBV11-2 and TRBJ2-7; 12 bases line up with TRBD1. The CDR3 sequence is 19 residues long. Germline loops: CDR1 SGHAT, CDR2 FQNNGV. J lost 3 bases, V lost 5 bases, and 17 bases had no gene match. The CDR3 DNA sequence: TGTGCCAGCAGCGGACCGGGACAGGGGGCGCGGAGTATCTACTACGAGCAGTACTTC. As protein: CASSGPGQGARSIYYEQYF. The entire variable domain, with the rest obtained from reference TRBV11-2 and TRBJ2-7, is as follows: EAGVAQSPRYKIIEKRQSVAFWCNPISGHATLYWYQQILGQGPKLLIQFQNNGVVDDSQLPKDRFSAERLKGVDSTLKIQPAKLEDSAVYLCASSGPGQGARSIYYEQYFGPGTRLTVT.

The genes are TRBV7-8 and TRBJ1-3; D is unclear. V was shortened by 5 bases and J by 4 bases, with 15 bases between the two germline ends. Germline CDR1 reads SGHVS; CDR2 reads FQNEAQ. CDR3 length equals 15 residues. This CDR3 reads CASSRSPGDGNTIYF. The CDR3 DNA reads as TGTGCCAGCAGCCGGAGTCCCGGAGACGGAAACACCATATATTTT.